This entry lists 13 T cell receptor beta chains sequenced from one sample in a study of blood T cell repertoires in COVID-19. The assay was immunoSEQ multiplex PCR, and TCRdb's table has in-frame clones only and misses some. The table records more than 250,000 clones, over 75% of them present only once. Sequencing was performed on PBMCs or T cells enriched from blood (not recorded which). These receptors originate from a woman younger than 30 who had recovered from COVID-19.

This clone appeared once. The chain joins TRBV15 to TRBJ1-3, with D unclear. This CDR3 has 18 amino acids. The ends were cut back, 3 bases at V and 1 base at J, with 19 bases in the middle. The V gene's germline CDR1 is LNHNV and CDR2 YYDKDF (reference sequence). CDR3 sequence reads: CATSSLEDTTLSGNTIYF. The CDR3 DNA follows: TGTGCCACCAGCAGCTTGGAGGATACTACTTTATCTGGAAACACCATATATTTT. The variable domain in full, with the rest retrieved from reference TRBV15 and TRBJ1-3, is DAMVIQNPRYQVTQFGKPVTLSCSQTLNHNVMYWYQQKSSQAPKLLFHYYDKDFNNEADTPDNFQSRRPNTSFCFLDIRSPGLGDTAMYLCATSSLEDTTLSGNTIYFGEGSWLTVV.

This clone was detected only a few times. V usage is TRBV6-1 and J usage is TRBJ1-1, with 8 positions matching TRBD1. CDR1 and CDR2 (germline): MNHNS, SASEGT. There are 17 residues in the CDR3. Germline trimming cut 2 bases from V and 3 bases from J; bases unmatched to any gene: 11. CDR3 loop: CASSEIAGRGPDTEAFF. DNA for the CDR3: TGTGCCAGCAGTGAAATAGCTGGCAGGGGGCCAGACACTGAAGCTTTCTTT.

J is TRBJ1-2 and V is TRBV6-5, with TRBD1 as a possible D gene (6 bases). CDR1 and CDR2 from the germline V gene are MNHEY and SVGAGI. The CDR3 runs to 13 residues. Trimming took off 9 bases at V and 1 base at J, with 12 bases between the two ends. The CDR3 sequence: CASSNRDNYGYTF. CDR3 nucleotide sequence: TGTGCCAGTTCAAACAGGGATAACTATGGCTACACCTTC.

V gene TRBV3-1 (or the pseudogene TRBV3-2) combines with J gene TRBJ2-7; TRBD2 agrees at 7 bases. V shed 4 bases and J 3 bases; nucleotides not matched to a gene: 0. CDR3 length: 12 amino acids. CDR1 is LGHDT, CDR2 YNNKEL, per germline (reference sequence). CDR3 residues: CASSRGGYEQYF. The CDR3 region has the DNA TGTGCCAGCAGCCGCGGGGGCTACGAGCAGTACTTC.

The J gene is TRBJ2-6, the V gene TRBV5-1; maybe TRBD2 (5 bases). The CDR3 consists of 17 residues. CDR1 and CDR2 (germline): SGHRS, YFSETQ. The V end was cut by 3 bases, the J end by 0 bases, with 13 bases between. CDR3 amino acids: CASSSSPGDSGANVLTF. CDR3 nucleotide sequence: TGCGCCAGCAGCTCATCCCCCGGGGACTCTGGGGCCAACGTCCTGACTTTC.

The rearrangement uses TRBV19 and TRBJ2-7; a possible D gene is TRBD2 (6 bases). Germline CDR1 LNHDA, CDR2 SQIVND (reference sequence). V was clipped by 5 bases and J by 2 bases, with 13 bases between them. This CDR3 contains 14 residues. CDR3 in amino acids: CASSQGGPPYEQYF. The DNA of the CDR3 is TGTGCCAGTAGTCAAGGAGGGCCTCCCTACGAGCAGTACTTC.

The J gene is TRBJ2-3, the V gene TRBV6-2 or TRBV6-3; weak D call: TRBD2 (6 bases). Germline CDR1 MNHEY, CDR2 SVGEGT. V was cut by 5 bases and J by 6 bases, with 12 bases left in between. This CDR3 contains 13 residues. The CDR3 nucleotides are TGTGCCAGCAGTGGGTATCGGGGGGATACGCAGTATTTT. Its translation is CASSGYRGDTQYF.

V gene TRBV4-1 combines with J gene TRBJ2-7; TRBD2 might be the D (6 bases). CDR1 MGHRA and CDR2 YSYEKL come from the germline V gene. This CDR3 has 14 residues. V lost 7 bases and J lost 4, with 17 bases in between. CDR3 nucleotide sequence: TGCGCCAGCACCCAGATTAGCGGTGATTACGAGCAGTACTTC. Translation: CASTQISGDYEQYF.

CDR3 nucleotide sequence: TGTGCCATCAGTGGAACGCAGGGAAACGAGCAGTACTTC. Amino acids: CAISGTQGNEQYF. V and J are TRBV10-3 and TRBJ2-7; maybe TRBD1 (5 bases). CDR1 and CDR2 (germline): ENHRY, SYGVKD. V lost 4 bases and J 5 bases, leaving 12 bases between the germline ends. The CDR3 length is 13 residues.

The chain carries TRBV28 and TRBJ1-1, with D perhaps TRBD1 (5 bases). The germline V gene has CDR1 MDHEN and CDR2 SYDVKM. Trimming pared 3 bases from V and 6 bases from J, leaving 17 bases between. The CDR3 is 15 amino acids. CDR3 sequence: CASSFVTGGNSEAFF. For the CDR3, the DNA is TGTGCCAGCAGTTTCGTGACGGGGGGGAATTCTGAAGCTTTCTTT.

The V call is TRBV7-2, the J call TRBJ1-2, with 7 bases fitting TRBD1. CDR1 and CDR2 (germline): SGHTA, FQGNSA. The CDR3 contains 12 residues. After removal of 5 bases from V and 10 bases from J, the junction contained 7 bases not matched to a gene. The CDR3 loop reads CASSLPGTDYTF. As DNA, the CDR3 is TGTGCCAGCAGCCTTCCCGGGACAGACTACACCTTC.

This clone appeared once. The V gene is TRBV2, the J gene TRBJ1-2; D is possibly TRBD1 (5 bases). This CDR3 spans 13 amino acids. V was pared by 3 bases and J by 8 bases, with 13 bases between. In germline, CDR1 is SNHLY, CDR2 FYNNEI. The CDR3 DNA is TGTGCCAGCAGTGAGGGGCGCGTTAGGGGCTACACCTTC. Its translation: CASSEGRVRGYTF.

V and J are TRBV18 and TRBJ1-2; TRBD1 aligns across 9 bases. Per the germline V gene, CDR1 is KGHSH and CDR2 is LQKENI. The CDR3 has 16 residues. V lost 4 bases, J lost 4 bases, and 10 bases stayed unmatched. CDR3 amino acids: CASSRDRVVGSYGYTF. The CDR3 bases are TGTGCCAGCTCACGGGACAGGGTCGTAGGTAGCTATGGCTACACCTTC.